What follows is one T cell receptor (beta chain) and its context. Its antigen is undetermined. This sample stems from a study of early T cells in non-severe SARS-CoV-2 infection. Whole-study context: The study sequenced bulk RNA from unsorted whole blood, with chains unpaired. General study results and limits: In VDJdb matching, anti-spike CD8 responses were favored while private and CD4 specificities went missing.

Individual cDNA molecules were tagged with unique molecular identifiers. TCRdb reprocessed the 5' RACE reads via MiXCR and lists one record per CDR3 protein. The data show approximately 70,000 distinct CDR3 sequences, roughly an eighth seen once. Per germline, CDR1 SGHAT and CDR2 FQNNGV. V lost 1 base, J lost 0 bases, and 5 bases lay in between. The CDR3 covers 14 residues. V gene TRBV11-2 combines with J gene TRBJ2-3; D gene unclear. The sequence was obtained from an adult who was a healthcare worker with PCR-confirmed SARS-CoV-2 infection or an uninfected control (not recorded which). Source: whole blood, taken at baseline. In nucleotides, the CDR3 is TGTGCCAGCAGCTTAGGCTACAGCACAGATACGCAGTATTTT. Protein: CASSLGYSTDTQYF.